These 8 T cell receptor beta chains were all obtained from the same sample, sequenced in a study of T cells in localized non-small cell lung cancer. Sequenced by immunoSEQ multiplex PCR; TCRdb stores in-frame clones only, minus some. The table shows tens of thousands of clones, with roughly 80% occurring only once. The sequencing here drew on PBMCs, taken before any cancer treatment. All receptors come from a man between 40 and 70 years old with stage II lung adenocarcinoma.

The rearrangement links TRBV11-3 to TRBJ2-1, with D possibly matching TRBD2 (7 bases). This CDR3 is 19 amino acids long. V was clipped by 5 bases and J by 1 base, with 24 bases between them. Germline V gives CDR1 SGHNT, CDR2 YENEEA. The CDR3 region has the DNA TGTGCCAGCAGCGGACGGACAGTTAAGGGCGGGGGTTCCTACAATGAGCAGTTCTTC. Translating gives CASSGRTVKGGGSYNEQFF.

The rearrangement joins TRBV5-1 to TRBJ2-1; the D gene is possibly TRBD1 (6 bases). This CDR3 is 14 amino acids long. V dropped 5 bases and J dropped 6 bases, with 15 bases sitting between them. Germline V gives CDR1 SGHRS, CDR2 YFSETQ. The CDR3 bases are TGCGCCAGCAGTTCCGGGACACTAGGCAATGAGCAGTTCTTC. Encoded protein: CASSSGTLGNEQFF.

The chain links TRBV4-3 to TRBJ1-2; weak D call: TRBD1 (5 bases). Looked up from germline, CDR1 is LGHNA and CDR2 is YSLEER. Between the trimmed V and J ends, which lost 0 bases and 8 bases, there was a span of 7 bases. The CDR3 sequence is 12 residues long. CDR3 in DNA: TGCGCCAGCAGCCAAGACAGGGCCGGCTACACCTTC. Translation: CASSQDRAGYTF.

The V call is TRBV10-2, the J call TRBJ1-1, with a weak D call TRBD1 (6 bases). Per germline, CDR1 WSHSY and CDR2 SAAADI. The length of the CDR3 is 14 residues. V was pared by 6 bases and J by 1 base, with 12 bases between. The CDR3 DNA sequence: TGCGCCAGCAGAGATACAGGGTCGAACACTGAAGCTTTCTTT. This sequence encodes CASRDTGSNTEAFF.

The chain carries TRBV4-1 and TRBJ1-1; TRBD1 matches 7 bases. V lost 3 bases, J lost 1 base, and 5 bases stayed unmatched. The germline CDR1 and CDR2 sequences are MGHRA and YSYEKL. This CDR3 is built from 15 residues. CDR3 sequence (DNA): TGCGCCAGCAGCCAGTCGACAGGGCGGAACACTGAAGCTTTCTTT. Translating it yields CASSQSTGRNTEAFF.

The V gene is TRBV4-3, the J gene TRBJ1-4; D perhaps matches TRBD1 (6 bases). CDR1 and CDR2 (germline): LGHNA, YSLEER. Trimming stripped 3 bases from V and 12 bases from J, with 20 bases between. The CDR3 totals 15 residues. CDR3 loop: CASSHGQFGIQELFF. The CDR3 DNA is TGCGCCAGCAGCCATGGACAGTTCGGAATTCAGGAACTGTTTTTT.

The chain is built from TRBV5-4 and TRBJ2-1, with D unclear. In germline, CDR1 is SGHNT, CDR2 YYREEE (reference sequence). Trimming took off 4 bases at V and 2 bases at J, with 13 bases between the two ends. The CDR3 length is 15 residues. The DNA for the CDR3 is TGTGCCAGCAGCCCCCTAGGCTACACCTACAATGAGCAGTTCTTC. Protein product: CASSPLGYTYNEQFF.

To note about this clone: At one boundary the junction diverges from the germline segment, which might be a read error. The V gene is TRBV7-7, the J gene TRBJ2-7; the D gene could be TRBD1 or TRBD2 (5 bases each). The CDR3 runs to 13 residues. CDR1 SSHAT and CDR2 FNYEAQ come from the germline V gene (reference sequence). In nucleotides, the CDR3 is TGTGCTAGCAGCTTAGGGACCCTCTACGAGCAGTACTTC. Its translation is CASSLGTLYEQYF. Full variable domain (outside the CDR3, taken from reference TRBV7-7 and TRBJ2-7): GAGVSQSPRYKVTKRGQDVTLRCDPISSHATLYWYQQALGQGPEFLTYFNYEAQPDKSGLPSDRFSAERPEGSISTLTIQRTEQRDSAMYRCASSLGTLYEQYFGPGTRLTVT.